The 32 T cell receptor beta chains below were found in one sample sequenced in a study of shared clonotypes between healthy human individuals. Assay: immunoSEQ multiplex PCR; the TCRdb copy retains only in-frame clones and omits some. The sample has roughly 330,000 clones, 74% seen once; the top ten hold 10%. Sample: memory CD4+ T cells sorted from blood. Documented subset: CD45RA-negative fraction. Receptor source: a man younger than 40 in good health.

The CDR3 here is CSVIQGQETQYF. CDR3 sequence (DNA): TGCAGCGTAATACAGGGACAAGAGACCCAGTACTTC. The rearrangement links TRBV29-1 to TRBJ2-5; a weak D match, TRBD1 (6 bases). V was pared by 6 bases and J by 2 bases, with 10 bases between. The CDR3 totals 12 residues. CDR1 SQVTM and CDR2 ANQGSEA come from the germline V gene.

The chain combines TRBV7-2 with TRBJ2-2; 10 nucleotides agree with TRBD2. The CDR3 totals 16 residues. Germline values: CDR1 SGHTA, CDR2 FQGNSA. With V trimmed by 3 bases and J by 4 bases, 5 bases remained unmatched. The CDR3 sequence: CASSFRAGGPTGELFF. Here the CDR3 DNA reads TGTGCCAGCAGCTTTAGAGCGGGAGGGCCCACCGGGGAGCTGTTTTTT.

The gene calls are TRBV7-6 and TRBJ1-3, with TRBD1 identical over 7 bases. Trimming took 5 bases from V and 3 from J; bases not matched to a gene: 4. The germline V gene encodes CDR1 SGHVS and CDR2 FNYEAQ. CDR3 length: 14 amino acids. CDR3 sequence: CASSPRDSGNTIYF. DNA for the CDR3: TGTGCCAGCAGCCCCCGGGACAGTGGAAACACCATATATTTT.

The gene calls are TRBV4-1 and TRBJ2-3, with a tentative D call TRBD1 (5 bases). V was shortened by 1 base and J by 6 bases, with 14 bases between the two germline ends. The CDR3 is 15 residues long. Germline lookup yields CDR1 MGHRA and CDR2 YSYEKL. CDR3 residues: CASSQAGNGPDTQYF. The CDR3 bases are TGCGCCAGCAGCCAAGCAGGGAACGGGCCCGATACGCAGTATTTT.

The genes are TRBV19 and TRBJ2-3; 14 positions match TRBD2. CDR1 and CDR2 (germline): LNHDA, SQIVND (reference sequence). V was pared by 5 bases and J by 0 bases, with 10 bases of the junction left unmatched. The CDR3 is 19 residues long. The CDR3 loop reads CASSPGLAGGRFSTDTQYF. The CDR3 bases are TGTGCCAGTAGTCCAGGACTAGCGGGAGGCCGATTTAGCACAGATACGCAGTATTTT. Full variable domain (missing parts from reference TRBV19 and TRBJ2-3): DGGITQSPKYLFRKEGQNVTLSCEQNLNHDAMYWYRQDPGQGLRLIYYSQIVNDFQKGDIAEGYSVSREKKESFPLTVTSAQKNPTAFYLCASSPGLAGGRFSTDTQYFGPGTRLTVL.

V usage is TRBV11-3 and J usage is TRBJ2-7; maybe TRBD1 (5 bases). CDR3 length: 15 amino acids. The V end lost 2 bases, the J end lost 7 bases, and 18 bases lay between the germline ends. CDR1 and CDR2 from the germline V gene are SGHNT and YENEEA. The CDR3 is CASSLITPAGCEQYF. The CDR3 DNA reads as TGTGCCAGCAGCTTAATAACCCCGGCAGGGTGTGAGCAGTACTTC.

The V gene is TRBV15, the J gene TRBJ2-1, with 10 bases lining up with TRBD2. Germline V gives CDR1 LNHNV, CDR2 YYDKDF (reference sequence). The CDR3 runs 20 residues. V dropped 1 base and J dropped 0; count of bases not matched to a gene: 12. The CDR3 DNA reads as TGTGCCACCAGCAGAGTAGGAGCCGGGACTAGCGCTAGCTCCTACAATGAGCAGTTCTTC. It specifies CATSRVGAGTSASSYNEQFF.

The DNA of the CDR3 is TGTGCCAGCAGCTCCACAGGGGTGAATGAAAAACTGTTTTTT. This codes for CASSSTGVNEKLFF. V usage is TRBV5-4 and J usage is TRBJ1-4, with 7 bases matching TRBD1. CDR3 length: 14 residues. The trim removed 3 bases at V and 5 bases at J, leaving 4 bases unmatched. Germline V gene lookup returns CDR1 SGHNT and CDR2 YYREEE (reference sequence). The entire variable domain, with the rest obtained from reference TRBV5-4 and TRBJ1-4, is as follows: ETGVTQSPTHLIKTRGQQVTLRCSSQSGHNTVSWYQQALGQGPQFIFQYYREEENGRGNFPPRFSGLQFPNYSSELNVNALELDDSALYLCASSSTGVNEKLFFGSGTQLSVL.

DNA of the CDR3: TGTGCCTGGAACGGACTAGCGGGAGCTAACATTCAGTACTTC. It specifies CAWNGLAGANIQYF. The chain couples TRBV30 to TRBJ2-4, with 13 bases identical to TRBD2. Germline lookup yields CDR1 GTSNPN and CDR2 SVGIG (reference sequence). CDR3 length: 14 amino acids. V dropped 4 bases and J dropped 7; count of bases not matched to a gene: 4.

The CDR3 DNA is TGCGCCAGCAGTGAGTCGTTTCTTGGGGCTAGCGGTCCCTACGAGCAGTACTTC. The encoded protein is CASSESFLGASGPYEQYF. This chain links TRBV10-1 with TRBJ2-7, with 7 bases matching TRBD2. Germline loops: CDR1 WNHNN, CDR2 SYGVQD (reference sequence). Germline trimming cut 0 bases from V and 2 bases from J; bases unmatched to any gene: 13. CDR3 length: 18 amino acids.

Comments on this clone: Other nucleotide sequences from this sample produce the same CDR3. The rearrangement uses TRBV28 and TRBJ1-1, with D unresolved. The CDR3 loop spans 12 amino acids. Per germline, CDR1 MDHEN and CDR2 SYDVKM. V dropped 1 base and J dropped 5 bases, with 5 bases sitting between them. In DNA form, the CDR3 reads TGTGCCAGCAGTTTATCGGGGACTGAAGCTTTCTTT. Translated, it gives CASSLSGTEAFF.

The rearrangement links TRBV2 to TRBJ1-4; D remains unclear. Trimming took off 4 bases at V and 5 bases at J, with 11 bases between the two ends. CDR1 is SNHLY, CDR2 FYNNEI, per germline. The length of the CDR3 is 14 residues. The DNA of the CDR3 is TGTGCCAGCAGTGTGTCCACATGGAATGAAAAACTGTTTTTT. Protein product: CASSVSTWNEKLFF.

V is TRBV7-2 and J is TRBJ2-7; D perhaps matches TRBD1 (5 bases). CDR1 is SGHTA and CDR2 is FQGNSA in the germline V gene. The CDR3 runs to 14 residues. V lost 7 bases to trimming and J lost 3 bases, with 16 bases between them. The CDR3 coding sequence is TGTGCCAGCACCTCCAGCACAGGCTACTACGAGCAGTACTTC. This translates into CASTSSTGYYEQYF.

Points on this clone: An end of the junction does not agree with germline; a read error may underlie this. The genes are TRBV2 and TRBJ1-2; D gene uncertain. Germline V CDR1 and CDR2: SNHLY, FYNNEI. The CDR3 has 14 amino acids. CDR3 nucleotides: TGTGCCAGCAGTGAAGTAAAGGGCGACTATGGCCACACCTTC. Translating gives CASSEVKGDYGHTF.

The CDR3 reads CASGEREASYNEQFF. The CDR3 DNA is TGTGCCAGCGGAGAACGGGAGGCCTCCTACAATGAGCAGTTCTTC. The chain links TRBV9 to TRBJ2-1; 7 bases line up with TRBD2. This CDR3 is built from 15 residues. V was clipped by 7 bases and J by 0 bases; unmatched bases: 7. The germline CDR1 and CDR2 sequences are SGDLS and YYNGEE.

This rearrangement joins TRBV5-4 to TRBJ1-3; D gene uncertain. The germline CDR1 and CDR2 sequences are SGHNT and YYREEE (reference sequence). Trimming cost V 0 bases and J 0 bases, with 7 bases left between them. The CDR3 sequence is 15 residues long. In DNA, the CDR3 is TGTGCCAGCAGCTTGGAGGTTCACTCTGGAAACACCATATATTTT. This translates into CASSLEVHSGNTIYF. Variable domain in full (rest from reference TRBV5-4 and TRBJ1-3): ETGVTQSPTHLIKTRGQQVTLRCSSQSGHNTVSWYQQALGQGPQFIFQYYREEENGRGNFPPRFSGLQFPNYSSELNVNALELDDSALYLCASSLEVHSGNTIYFGEGSWLTVV.

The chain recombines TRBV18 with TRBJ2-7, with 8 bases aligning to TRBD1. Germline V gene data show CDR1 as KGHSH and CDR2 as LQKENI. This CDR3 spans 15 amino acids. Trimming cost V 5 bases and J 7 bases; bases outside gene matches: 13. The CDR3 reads CASSSSGTGFVEQYF. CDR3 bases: TGTGCCAGCTCATCCTCCGGGACAGGTTTTGTTGAGCAGTACTTC.

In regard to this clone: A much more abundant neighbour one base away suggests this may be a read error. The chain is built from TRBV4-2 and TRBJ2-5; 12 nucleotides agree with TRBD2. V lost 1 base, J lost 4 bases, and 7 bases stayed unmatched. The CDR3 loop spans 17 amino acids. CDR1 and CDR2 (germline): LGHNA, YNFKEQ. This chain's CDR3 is CASSQGALAGGAETQYF. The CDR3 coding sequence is TGTGCCAGCAGCCAAGGGGCCCTAGCGGGAGGGGCAGAGACCCAGTACTTC.

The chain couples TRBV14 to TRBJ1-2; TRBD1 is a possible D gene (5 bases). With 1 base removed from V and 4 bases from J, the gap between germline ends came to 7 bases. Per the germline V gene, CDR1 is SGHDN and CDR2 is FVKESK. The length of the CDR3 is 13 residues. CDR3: CASSQGGTYGYTF. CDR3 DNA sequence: TGTGCCAGCAGCCAAGGAGGGACCTATGGCTACACCTTC. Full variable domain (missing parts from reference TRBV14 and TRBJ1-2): EAGVTQFPSHSVIEKGQTVTLRCDPISGHDNLYWYRRVMGKEIKFLLHFVKESKQDESGMPNNRFLAERTGGTYSTLKVQPAELEDSGVYFCASSQGGTYGYTFGSGTRLTVV.

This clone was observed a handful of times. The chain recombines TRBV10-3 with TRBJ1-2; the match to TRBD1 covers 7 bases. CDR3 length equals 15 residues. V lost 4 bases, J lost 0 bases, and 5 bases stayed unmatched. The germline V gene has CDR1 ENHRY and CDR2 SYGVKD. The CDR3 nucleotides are TGTGCCATCAGTGCGGGGACAGCAGCTAACTATGGCTACACCTTC. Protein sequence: CAISAGTAANYGYTF.

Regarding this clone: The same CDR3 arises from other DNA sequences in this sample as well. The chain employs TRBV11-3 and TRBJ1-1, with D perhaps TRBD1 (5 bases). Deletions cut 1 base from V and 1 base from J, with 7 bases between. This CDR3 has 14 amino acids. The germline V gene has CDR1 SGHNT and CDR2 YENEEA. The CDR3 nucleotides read TGTGCCAGCAGCTTAGGTCAGGGGAACACTGAAGCTTTCTTT. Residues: CASSLGQGNTEAFF.

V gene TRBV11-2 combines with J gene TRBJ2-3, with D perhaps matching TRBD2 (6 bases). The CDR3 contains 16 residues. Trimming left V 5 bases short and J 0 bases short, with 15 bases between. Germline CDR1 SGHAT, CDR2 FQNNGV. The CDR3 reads CASSPPVGLSTDTQYF. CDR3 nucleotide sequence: TGTGCCAGCAGCCCCCCCGTGGGACTGAGCACAGATACGCAGTATTTT.

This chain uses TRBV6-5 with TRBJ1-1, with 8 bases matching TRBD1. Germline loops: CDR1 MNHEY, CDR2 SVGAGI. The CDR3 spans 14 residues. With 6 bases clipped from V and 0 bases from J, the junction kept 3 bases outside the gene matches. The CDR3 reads CASSRQGLNTEAFF. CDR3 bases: TGTGCCAGCAGCCGACAGGGGTTGAACACTGAAGCTTTCTTT.

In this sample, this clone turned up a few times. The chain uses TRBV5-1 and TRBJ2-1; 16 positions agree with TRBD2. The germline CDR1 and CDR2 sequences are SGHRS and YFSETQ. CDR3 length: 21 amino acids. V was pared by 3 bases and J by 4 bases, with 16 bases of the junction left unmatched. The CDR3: CASSSDRGPGLAGGKYNEQFF. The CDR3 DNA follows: TGCGCCAGCAGCTCAGACAGGGGCCCGGGACTAGCGGGAGGGAAATACAATGAGCAGTTCTTC. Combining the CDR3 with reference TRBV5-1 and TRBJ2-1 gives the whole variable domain KAGVTQTPRYLIKTRGQQVTLSCSPISGHRSVSWYQQTPGQGLQFLFEYFSETQRNKGNFPGRFSGRQFSNSRSEMNVSTLELGDSALYLCASSSDRGPGLAGGKYNEQFFGPGTRLTVL.

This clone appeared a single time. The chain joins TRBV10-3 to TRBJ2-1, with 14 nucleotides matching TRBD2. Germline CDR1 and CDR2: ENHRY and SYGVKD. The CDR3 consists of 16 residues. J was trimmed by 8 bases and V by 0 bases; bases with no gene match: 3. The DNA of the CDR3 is TGTGCCATCAGTGAGTCGACTAGCGGGAGGGCCCATGAGCAGTTCTTC. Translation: CAISESTSGRAHEQFF.

For the CDR3, the DNA is TGTGCCAGCAGCCAATGGGACCGGGACAGTATAGACACCATATATTTT. This codes for CASSQWDRDSIDTIYF. The rearrangement joins TRBV4-2 to TRBJ1-3; 7 bases map to TRBD1. Germline CDR1 is LGHNA and CDR2 is YNFKEQ. The CDR3 has 16 amino acids. J gave up 8 bases and V 2 bases, and 12 bases lay outside the gene matches.

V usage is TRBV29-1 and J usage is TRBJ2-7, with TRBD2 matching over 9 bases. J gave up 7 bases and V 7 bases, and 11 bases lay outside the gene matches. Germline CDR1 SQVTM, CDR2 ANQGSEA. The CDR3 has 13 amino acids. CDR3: CSARGGVGVEQYF. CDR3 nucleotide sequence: TGCAGCGCCCGCGGGGGGGTTGGTGTGGAGCAGTACTTC.

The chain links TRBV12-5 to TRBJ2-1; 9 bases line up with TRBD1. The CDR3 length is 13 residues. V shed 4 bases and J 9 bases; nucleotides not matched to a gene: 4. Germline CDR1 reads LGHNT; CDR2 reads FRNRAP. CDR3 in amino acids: CASGWGTGIEQFF. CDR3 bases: TGTGCTAGTGGTTGGGGGACAGGGATTGAGCAGTTCTTC.

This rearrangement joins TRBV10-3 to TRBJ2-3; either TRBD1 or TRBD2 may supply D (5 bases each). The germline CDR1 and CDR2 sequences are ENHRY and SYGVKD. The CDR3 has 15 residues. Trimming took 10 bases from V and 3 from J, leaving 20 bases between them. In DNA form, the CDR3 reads TGTGCCACCATCAGCAGCCAGGGCGGGACAGATACGCAGTATTTT. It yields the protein CATISSQGGTDTQYF.

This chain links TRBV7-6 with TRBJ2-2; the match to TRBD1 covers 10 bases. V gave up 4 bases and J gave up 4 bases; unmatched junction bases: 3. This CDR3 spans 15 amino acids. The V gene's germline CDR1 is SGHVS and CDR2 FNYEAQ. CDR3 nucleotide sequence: TGTGCCAGCAGCTCTCGGACAGGGGGCACCGGGGAGCTGTTTTTT. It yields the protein CASSSRTGGTGELFF.

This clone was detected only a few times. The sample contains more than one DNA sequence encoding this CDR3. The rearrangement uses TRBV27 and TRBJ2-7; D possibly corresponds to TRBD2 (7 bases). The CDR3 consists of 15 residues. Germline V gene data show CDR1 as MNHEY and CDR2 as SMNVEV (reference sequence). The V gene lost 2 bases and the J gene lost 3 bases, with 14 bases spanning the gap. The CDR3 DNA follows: TGTGCCAGCAGTTTACGTGAGGGGGGGAGCTACGAGCAGTACTTC. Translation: CASSLREGGSYEQYF.

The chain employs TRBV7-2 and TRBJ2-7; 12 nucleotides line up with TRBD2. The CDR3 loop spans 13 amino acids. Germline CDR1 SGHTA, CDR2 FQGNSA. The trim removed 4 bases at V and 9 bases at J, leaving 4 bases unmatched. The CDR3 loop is CASSSTSGSMQYF. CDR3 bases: TGTGCCAGCAGCTCGACTAGCGGGAGTATGCAGTACTTC.